This entry features one TCR beta chain sequence. Its antigen is currently unknown. V trimming: 4 bases; J trimming: 10 bases; junction bases outside the gene matches: 11. Germline-derived CDR1 and CDR2 are SGHRS and YFSETQ. The CDR3 length is 15 residues. The sample originates from a study of cytomegalovirus exposure and HLA in healthy donors. Study-wide context: Earlier findings included more than 95 million unique TCR beta sequences obtained from 150 million to 200 million T cells.

The PCR contained 60 Vbeta and 13 Jbeta primers. Using immunoSEQ multiplex PCR, the repertoire was profiled, and TCRdb retains in-frame clones only, with some absent. The table has fewer than 200,000 clones, less than 85% seen once. General study points: The later analysis indicated that the majority of CMV-associated TCR beta chains appeared HLA-restricted. Accurate prediction of most subjects' HLA-A and HLA-B alleles from TCR beta sequences was reported. The study designated 150 to 200 TCR beta chains cytomegalovirus-associated.

The source material was PBMCs. The V call is TRBV5-1, the J call TRBJ1-6, with TRBD1 matching 7 bases. The clonotype was recovered from a male donor in good health and CMV-seronegative. The CDR3 region is CASSGRQGGTSPLHF. CDR3 coding DNA: TGCGCCAGCAGCGGGAGACAGGGAGGAACCTCACCCCTCCACTTT.